The source of this TCR beta chain is a study of T cell responses to AZD1222 COVID-19 vaccine. Generated by immunoSEQ multiplex PCR, the TCRdb table keeps only in-frame clones and is missing some. This sample has approximately 160,000 clones, with roughly nine tenths found just once. This clone was detected once. The length of the CDR3 is 13 residues. Germline values: CDR1 LNHDA, CDR2 SQIVND (reference sequence). V was cut by 6 bases and J by 1 base, with 9 bases left in between. The material was peripheral blood, obtained on day 0 of AZD1222 vaccination. The rearrangement uses TRBV19 and TRBJ1-2; the D is unclear. This clonotype originated in an adult in good health. The CDR3, as DNA: TGTGCCAGTAGCTCGACCATTAACTATGGCTACACCTTC. Amino acids: CASSSTINYGYTF.